Below, 30 T cell receptor beta chains from the same sample are listed, as sequenced in a study of blood T cells in healthy people across ages. Combining a sample-barcoded 5' primer with a J-beta primer mix, a second PCR ran for roughly 7 to 12 cycles. TCRdb independently ran MiXCR on the 5' RACE reads; one entry per CDR3 protein. The repertoire has approximately 1.5 million distinct CDR3 sequences, about 35% of them found once; the top ten carry 11%. Specimen: blood. All receptors derive from a woman in her twenties or thirties in good health.

This chain uses TRBV12-3 or TRBV12-4 with TRBJ1-3; no firm D call. This CDR3 contains 14 residues. Trimming cost V 8 bases and J 1 base, with 12 bases left between them. CDR3 residues: CASEGSWSGNTIYF. The CDR3 DNA sequence: TGTGCCAGCGAGGGCAGTTGGTCTGGAAACACCATATATTTT.

This clonotype has more than one count but fewer than ten. The chain joins TRBV20-1 to TRBJ2-7; 10 bases match TRBD1. This CDR3 contains 15 residues. V trimming: 1 base; J trimming: 4 bases; junction bases outside the gene matches: 7. From germline, CDR1 is DFQATT and CDR2 SNEGSKA (reference sequence). The chain's CDR3 is CSARGRDRGRYEQYF. In nucleotides, the CDR3 is TGCAGTGCTAGAGGCCGGGACAGGGGTAGATACGAGCAGTACTTC.

V usage is TRBV2 and J usage is TRBJ1-1; TRBD1 might be the D (6 bases). The germline CDR1 and CDR2 sequences are SNHLY and FYNNEI. This CDR3 region has 14 residues. The V and J ends lost 4 bases and 4 bases respectively, with 13 bases between them. The CDR3: CASSVGGLSTEAFF. CDR3 nucleotides: TGTGCCAGCAGTGTGGGGGGCCTGAGCACTGAAGCTTTCTTT.

The sample holds a few counts of this clonotype. J is TRBJ1-2 and V is TRBV6-6, with D hard to call. Deletions cut 0 bases from V and 4 bases from J, with 9 bases between. The length of the CDR3 is 14 residues. Germline loops: CDR1 MNHNY, CDR2 SVGAGI (reference sequence). Here the CDR3 reads CASSYSSYGYGYTF. The CDR3 DNA reads TGTGCCAGCAGTTACTCGTCGTACGGCTATGGCTACACCTTC.

The chain recombines TRBV27 with TRBJ2-4; 13 nucleotides match TRBD2. With V trimmed by 2 bases and J by 6 bases, 4 bases remained unmatched. CDR1 and CDR2 from the germline V gene are MNHEY and SMNVEV (reference sequence). This CDR3 has 16 residues. CDR3 residues: CASSLGTSGTRNIQYF. In nucleotides, the CDR3 is TGTGCCAGCAGTTTAGGGACTAGCGGGACCAGAAACATTCAGTACTTC.

This clonotype was counted a few times. The gene calls are TRBV7-9 and TRBJ2-5, with 10 bases fitting TRBD1. Germline trimming cut 5 bases from V and 5 bases from J; bases unmatched to any gene: 8. The CDR3 has 15 amino acids. CDR1 SEHNR and CDR2 FQNEAQ come from the germline V gene (reference sequence). CDR3 DNA sequence: TGTGCCAGCAGCCTCCCGACAGGGGGCCAGGAGACCCAGTACTTC. Residues: CASSLPTGGQETQYF.

The sample holds a few counts of this clonotype. The rearrangement joins TRBV6-1 to TRBJ2-5; TRBD2 matches 13 bases. Germline CDR1 and CDR2: MNHNS and SASEGT. The CDR3 totals 15 residues. V was pared by 4 bases and J by 6 bases, with 5 bases of the junction left unmatched. CDR3 amino acids: CASSAQLAGGQTQYF. Written as DNA, the CDR3 is TGTGCCAGCAGTGCGCAACTAGCGGGAGGGCAGACCCAGTACTTC.

The chain recombines TRBV6-2 or TRBV6-3 with TRBJ2-3, with D perhaps matching TRBD1 or TRBD2 (5 bases each). CDR3 length: 15 amino acids. From germline, CDR1 is MNHEY and CDR2 SVGEGT. Trimming pared 0 bases from V and 2 bases from J, leaving 9 bases between. The CDR3 is CASSYSWGNTDTQYF. Written as DNA, the CDR3 is TGTGCCAGCAGTTACTCCTGGGGGAACACAGATACGCAGTATTTT.

The rearrangement uses TRBV3-1 and TRBJ2-5; possibly TRBD1 or TRBD2 for D (5 bases each). Germline-derived CDR1 and CDR2 are LGHDT and YNNKEL (reference sequence). Trimming stripped 3 bases from V and 4 bases from J, with 15 bases between. CDR3 length equals 15 residues. DNA for the CDR3: TGTGCCAGCAGCCATTGGGACCCTGGAGGAGAGACCCAGTACTTC. Encoded protein: CASSHWDPGGETQYF.

This clonotype was recorded a few times. The CDR3 nucleotides read TGTGCCAGGGGCGGGGGGGGAGAGACCCAGTACTTC. Residues: CARGGGGETQYF. The chain employs TRBV7-2 and TRBJ2-5; TRBD2 matches 9 bases. Germline V gene lookup returns CDR1 SGHTA and CDR2 FQGNSA. The CDR3 covers 12 residues. After removal of 9 bases from V and 4 bases from J, the junction contained 3 bases not matched to a gene.

Comments on this clonotype: This may be a read error: a much more frequent sequence differs by one nucleotide. The CDR3 sequence: CASSASPGDGANYEQYF. The DNA of the CDR3 is TGTGCCAGCAGCGCGTCACCGGGGGACGGGGCGAACTACGAGCAGTACTTC. The chain uses TRBV4-2 and TRBJ2-7, with D possibly being TRBD2 (6 bases). CDR1 and CDR2 from the germline V gene are LGHNA and YNFKEQ. The CDR3 runs to 17 residues. The germline V and J ends were trimmed by 5 bases and 3 bases, with 23 bases remaining between them.

The rearrangement uses TRBV29-1 and TRBJ2-3, with 7 bases fitting TRBD2. The CDR3 covers 16 residues. V gave up 0 bases and J gave up 2 bases; unmatched junction bases: 8. Germline CDR1 and CDR2: SQVTM and ANQGSEA. In DNA, the CDR3 is TGCAGCGTTGAAGACCGGCTAGCGGCAAACACAGATACGCAGTATTTT. Amino acids: CSVEDRLAANTDTQYF.

As concerns this clonotype: Germline and junction disagree at one end, which may indicate a read error. J is TRBJ2-7 and V is TRBV5-1, with TRBD1 identical over 8 bases. Germline CDR1 reads SGHRS; CDR2 reads YFSETQ. The CDR3 runs 15 residues. For the CDR3, the DNA is TGCGCCAGCAGCTTGGGTGGACAGGGTTCGTACGTGCAGTACTTC. Its protein product is CASSLGGQGSYVQYF.

The chain uses TRBV24-1 and TRBJ2-1; no reliable D call. The CDR3 runs 15 residues. Trimming took off 0 bases at V and 7 bases at J, with 12 bases between the two ends. CDR1 is KGHDR, CDR2 SFDVKD, per germline. Written as DNA, the CDR3 is TGTGCCACCAGTGATTTGCGGCATCTAAGGAATGAGCAGTTCTTC. This translates into CATSDLRHLRNEQFF.

This sequence joins TRBV15 and TRBJ2-2, with TRBD1 matching over 10 bases. CDR3 length: 15 amino acids. The germline V gene has CDR1 LNHNV and CDR2 YYDKDF (reference sequence). Unmatched junction bases numbered 1, after V lost 3 bases and J lost 3 bases. This CDR3 reads CATSSGQGDTGELFF. The CDR3 region has the DNA TGTGCCACCAGCAGCGGACAGGGGGACACCGGGGAGCTGTTTTTT. Full variable domain (missing parts from reference TRBV15 and TRBJ2-2): DAMVIQNPRYQVTQFGKPVTLSCSQTLNHNVMYWYQQKSSQAPKLLFHYYDKDFNNEADTPDNFQSRRPNTSFCFLDIRSPGLGDTAMYLCATSSGQGDTGELFFGEGSRLTVL.

The V gene is TRBV11-2, the J gene TRBJ2-1; 9 nucleotides line up with TRBD2. This CDR3 has 15 amino acids. Germline assignment: CDR1 SGHAT and CDR2 FQNNGV. V lost 3 bases and J lost 8; bases outside the gene matches: 8. Here the CDR3 DNA reads TGTGCCAGCAGCTTTGGGCGGGGGGGGTTGGATGAGCAGTTCTTC. This gives the protein CASSFGRGGLDEQFF.

About this clonotype itself: Given the absence of the conserved phenylalanine or tryptophan at the CDR3 end, a read error is likely. The gene calls are TRBV20-1 and TRBJ2-7; 8 bases line up with TRBD1. The CDR3 has 14 amino acids. Germline V gene data show CDR1 as DFQATT and CDR2 as SNEGSKA (reference sequence). With V trimmed by 7 bases and J by 3 bases, 11 bases remained unmatched. The CDR3 DNA follows: TGCAGTGTACCCACAGGGGGTTTTCGCTACGAGCAGTACTGC. Translation: CSVPTGGFRYEQYC.

The chain employs TRBV3-1 and TRBJ2-7; 11 bases agree with TRBD1. This CDR3 has 21 residues. Germline V gene data show CDR1 as LGHDT and CDR2 as YNNKEL (reference sequence). The V gene end was trimmed by 4 bases and the J gene end by 2 bases; junction bases not matched to a gene: 22. CDR3 in amino acids: CASSPTFGGQGGGGLPYEQYF. The DNA of the CDR3 is TGTGCCAGCAGCCCTACGTTTGGGGGACAGGGGGGCGGAGGCCTACCCTACGAGCAGTACTTC.

The chain uses TRBV7-9 and TRBJ2-7; D uncertain. The germline V and J ends were trimmed by 1 base and 6 bases, with 13 bases remaining between them. The CDR3 is 14 residues long. Germline V lookup: CDR1 SEHNR, CDR2 FQNEAQ (reference sequence). In DNA form, the CDR3 reads TGTGCCAGCAGCTTAGGACTCTTATTGGGCGAGCAGTACTTC. Protein sequence: CASSLGLLLGEQYF.

CDR3 DNA: TGTGCCAGCAGCCCTGGGACTAGCGGGGGAGGCTCCTACGAGCAGTACTTC. This encodes CASSPGTSGGGSYEQYF. This rearrangement joins TRBV7-9 to TRBJ2-7, with 14 nucleotides matching TRBD2. Germline loops: CDR1 SEHNR, CDR2 FQNEAQ (reference sequence). Losses at the gene ends were 5 bases for V and 0 bases for J; bases not matched to a gene: 6. This CDR3 has 17 residues.

The chain carries TRBV12-3 or TRBV12-4 and TRBJ1-6; the D gene is possibly TRBD1 (6 bases). There are 16 residues in the CDR3. V dropped 5 bases and J dropped 7 bases, with 18 bases sitting between them. CDR3: CASSRGGAVGNSPLHF. The CDR3 DNA follows: TGTGCCAGCAGTAGGGGGGGAGCAGTTGGGAATTCACCCCTCCACTTT.

This clonotype was recorded a few times. This chain links TRBV11-2 with TRBJ1-2; perhaps TRBD1 as D (5 bases). From germline, CDR1 is SGHAT and CDR2 FQNNGV. Trimming took off 6 bases at V and 1 base at J, with 18 bases between the two ends. This CDR3 has 16 amino acids. This CDR3 is CASSLAGGVNNYGYTF. For the CDR3, the DNA is TGTGCCAGCAGTCTGGCGGGGGGGGTAAATAACTATGGCTACACCTTC.

This clonotype was found a few times. The V call is TRBV18, the J call TRBJ2-5; 14 nucleotides line up with TRBD2. This CDR3 region has 18 residues. Germline trimming cut 1 base from V and 5 bases from J; bases unmatched to any gene: 9. Germline V lookup: CDR1 KGHSH, CDR2 LQKENI. CDR3 sequence reads: CASSPRGTSGSLGETQYF. The CDR3 coding sequence is TGTGCCAGCTCACCACGAGGGACTAGCGGGAGCCTCGGGGAGACCCAGTACTTC.

The chain has TRBV12-3 or TRBV12-4 and TRBJ2-2, with D unresolved. The length of the CDR3 is 14 residues. V was trimmed by 6 bases and J by 1 base, leaving 9 bases between them. The CDR3 DNA is TGTGCCAGCAGGCAACTTCAGAACACCGGGGAGCTGTTTTTT. It translates to CASRQLQNTGELFF.

This clonotype has at least ten counts. This chain uses TRBV29-1 with TRBJ2-1; no definite D call. This CDR3 spans 11 amino acids. The V gene lost 4 bases and the J gene lost 10 bases, with 11 bases spanning the gap. CDR1 and CDR2 (germline): SQVTM, ANQGSEA. CDR3 nucleotide sequence: TGCAGCGTTGGCTCGCGAAGGGAGCAGTTCTTC. This encodes CSVGSRREQFF.

The chain uses TRBV20-1 and TRBJ1-1; no clear D gene. The CDR3 is made up of 12 amino acids. CDR1 and CDR2 from the germline V gene are DFQATT and SNEGSKA (reference sequence). DNA for the CDR3: TGCAGAGGGTGGGAACTGGACACTGAAGCTTTCTTT. This encodes CRGWELDTEAFF.

The sample holds many counts of this clonotype. V gene TRBV11-2 combines with J gene TRBJ2-5; TRBD2 agrees at 13 bases. The CDR3 is made up of 15 amino acids. Germline V gene sequence: CDR1 SGHAT, CDR2 FQNNGV. The J segment lost 3 bases and the V segment lost 5 bases, leaving 3 bases of the junction unmatched. CDR3 sequence: CASSPGLAGKETQYF. The CDR3 DNA follows: TGTGCCAGCAGCCCGGGACTAGCGGGAAAAGAGACCCAGTACTTC. Full variable domain (rest looked up from reference TRBV11-2 and TRBJ2-5): EAGVAQSPRYKIIEKRQSVAFWCNPISGHATLYWYQQILGQGPKLLIQFQNNGVVDDSQLPKDRFSAERLKGVDSTLKIQPAKLEDSAVYLCASSPGLAGKETQYFGPGTRLLVL.

This clonotype turned up a few times. The V gene is TRBV6-5, the J gene TRBJ1-2, with TRBD1 as a possible D gene (5 bases). The V and J ends lost 4 bases and 6 bases respectively, with 12 bases between them. The germline V gene encodes CDR1 MNHEY and CDR2 SVGAGI. The CDR3 length is 13 residues. The CDR3 here is CASSFREGDGYTF. DNA of the CDR3: TGTGCCAGCAGTTTTCGGGAAGGGGATGGCTACACCTTC.

This clonotype appeared a few times. The chain joins TRBV4-2 to TRBJ2-1, with 11 nucleotides matching TRBD2. V was pared by 0 bases and J by 4 bases, with 5 bases of the junction left unmatched. Per germline, CDR1 LGHNA and CDR2 YNFKEQ. This CDR3 is built from 17 residues. The CDR3 nucleotides are TGTGCCAGCAGCCAAGATAGGCTAGCGGGGGGTTACAATGAGCAGTTCTTC. Amino acids: CASSQDRLAGGYNEQFF.

This clonotype was seen once. This rearrangement joins TRBV6-2 or TRBV6-3 to TRBJ2-3; tentative D call: TRBD1 (6 bases). V was cut by 2 bases and J by 9 bases, with 18 bases left in between. CDR1 is MNHEY and CDR2 is SVGEGT in the germline V gene. This CDR3 comprises 15 residues. The CDR3 DNA is TGTGCCAGCAGTTACCGACAGGAACCCTCAATAACGCAGTATTTT. Translation: CASSYRQEPSITQYF.